These T cell receptor beta chains were read from a single sample in a study of cytomegalovirus exposure and HLA in healthy donors. TCRdb keeps only in-frame clones here, not all; method: immunoSEQ multiplex PCR. The table includes more than 150,000 clones, less than 90% detected once. Material: PBMCs. The origin of the receptors is a girl under three years old in good health and CMV-seronegative. The CDR3 runs from the conserved cysteine through the conserved F or W. The D gene is left open where the match is weak. The size field is filled for only some rows; it gives once, few, many or a size class.

cdr3_nt cdr3_aa v_call clone_size d_call cdr3_length j_call
TGTGCCAGTAGTAAATCGACAGTTAACACTGAAGCTTTCTTT CASSKSTVNTEAFF TRBV19 NA NA 14 TRBJ1-1
TGTGCCAGCTCACCCAGCGAAAAAGCTTTCTTT CASSPSEKAFF TRBV18 NA NA 11 TRBJ1-1
TGTGCCAGCAGTATAGCGGGAAGCTCCTACGAGCAGTACTTC CASSIAGSSYEQYF TRBV6-5 NA TRBD2 14 TRBJ2-7
TGCGCCAGCAGCCAAGTGAGCACCAATGAGCAGTTCTTC CASSQVSTNEQFF TRBV4-1 NA NA 13 TRBJ2-1
TGTGCCTGGAGTGGGCTTGAGTATAGGGGGGGCACTGAAGCTTTCTTT CAWSGLEYRGGTEAFF TRBV30 NA NA 16 TRBJ1-1
TGTGCCAGTAGCCAACTGAGAGGGGGCTACTATGGCTACACCTTC CASSQLRGGYYGYTF TRBV19 few TRBD1 15 TRBJ1-2
TGCGCCAGCAGATCCGGGACAGGGGGCAACTATGGCTACACCTTC CASRSGTGGNYGYTF TRBV2 NA TRBD1 15 TRBJ1-2
TGCGCCAGCAGTCAAGAGACGGGAGCTGTAGCAGATACGCAGTATTTT CASSQETGAVADTQYF TRBV4-1 NA NA 16 TRBJ2-3
TGCAGCGTTGTTTCTGAGTACAATGAGCAGTTCTTC CSVVSEYNEQFF TRBV29-1 NA NA 12 TRBJ2-1
TGCGCCAGCAGCTTTGAACCGACAGGGGGCTTTCTCTACTACGAGCAGTACTTC CASSFEPTGGFLYYEQYF TRBV5-1 NA TRBD1 18 TRBJ2-7
TGTGCCAGCAGTGAAGGACTAGCGGAGACCCAGTACTTC CASSEGLAETQYF TRBV25-1 NA TRBD2 13 TRBJ2-5
TGCAGCGTGGGTACCGGGACTAGCGGACTCACCGGGGAGCTGTTTTTT CSVGTGTSGLTGELFF TRBV29-1 NA TRBD2 16 TRBJ2-2
TGTGCCAGCACCCTTATTTTAGGGGAAGAGACCCAGTACTTC CASTLILGEETQYF TRBV7-2 few NA 14 TRBJ2-5
TGTGCCAGCAGCTTAGGGACAGGGCCCTCTGGAAACACCATATATTTT CASSLGTGPSGNTIYF TRBV7-9 NA TRBD1 16 TRBJ1-3
TGTGCCAGCAGTGAATTTGAGGGTCCCTACGAGCAGTACTTC CASSEFEGPYEQYF TRBV25-1 NA NA 14 TRBJ2-7
TGTGCCAGCAGCTTAGCCAGCAGGACTTCCTTTAAACCGCAGTTCTTC CASSLASRTSFKPQFF TRBV7-2 NA NA 16 TRBJ2-1
TGCGCCAGCAGTTACTACAGGGGGGACACTGAAGCTTTCTTT CASSYYRGDTEAFF TRBV5-1 NA TRBD1 14 TRBJ1-1